The clone carrying this T cell receptor (beta chain) was seen repeatedly, ten times or more. Its antigen remains unidentified. Full-length variable regions came from constant-region reverse primers plus semi-nested Nested Universal Primer A PCR. From the 5' RACE reads, TCRdb called clonotypes with MiXCR, one entry per CDR3 protein. The repertoire consists of tens of thousands of distinct CDR3 sequences, with around 24% occurring once and the leading ten covering roughly 3.1%. Overall study findings and caveats: Tumor Treg TCRs overlapped most with tumor naive CD4+ cells. Tumor memory CD4+ T cell TCR gene usage clustered with blood and lymph node memory CD4+ cells and lymph node naive CD4+ cells. Larger-cohort validation covered only one TCR beta V-J rearrangement.

Germline CDR1 reads SGHRS; CDR2 reads YFSETQ. The CDR3 sequence is 14 residues long. Deletions cut 0 bases from V and 4 bases from J, with 10 bases between. The sequence derives from a female donor with breast cancer. Sequences were obtained from tumor-infiltrating naive CD4+ T cells sorted from the breast tumor. Stated subset: naive CD4+ T cells, CD4+CD45RA+CD25-. The genes are TRBV5-1 and TRBJ1-2; D is uncertain. CDR3 in amino acids: CASSLEGPLYGYTF. The CDR3, as DNA: TGCGCCAGCAGCTTGGAAGGGCCTCTCTATGGCTACACCTTC.